These 18 T cell receptor beta chains originate from one sample sequenced in a study of CD8+ T cells in alopecia areata. RNA, once extracted, was reverse transcribed into cDNA for use as the sequencing template. Using immunoSEQ multiplex PCR, the repertoire was profiled, and TCRdb retains in-frame clones only, with some absent. The sample contains 150,000 to 200,000 clones, approximately 70% of which appear only once. Specimen: CD8+ T cells sorted from blood, collected at week 0. The receptors come from a human donor with alopecia areata.

This chain joins TRBV29-1 and TRBJ1-6; 8 nucleotides align to TRBD1. In germline, CDR1 is SQVTM, CDR2 ANQGSEA. This CDR3 is 13 amino acids long. V dropped 6 bases and J dropped 7; count of bases not matched to a gene: 5. CDR3 DNA sequence: TGCAGCGTGGCAGGGGGCCTGAATTCACCCCTCCACTTT. Translating it yields CSVAGGLNSPLHF.

DNA of the CDR3: TGTGCCAGCAGTCTATGGACAGCTAGCACAGATACGCAGTATTTT. It is translated as CASSLWTASTDTQYF. The V gene is TRBV27, the J gene TRBJ2-3, with D tentatively TRBD1 (6 bases). The CDR3 runs 15 residues. CDR1 is MNHEY and CDR2 is SMNVEV in the germline V gene (reference sequence). Trimming removed 5 bases at V and 0 bases at J, with 12 bases between.

The rearrangement joins TRBV23-1 to TRBJ1-2; TRBD1 matches at 8 bases. TRBV23-1 is identified as an open reading frame with a role that is uncertain. This CDR3 region has 13 residues. V was clipped by 6 bases and J by 4 bases; unmatched bases: 4. The CDR3 loop reads CASSQGAGYGYTF. The DNA for the CDR3 is TGCGCCAGCAGCCAGGGGGCCGGCTATGGCTACACCTTC.

The V call is TRBV25-1, the J call TRBJ1-2, with 7 positions matching TRBD1. The CDR3 covers 14 residues. V lost 0 bases and J lost 5; bases outside the gene matches: 3. CDR1 is MGHDK and CDR2 is SYGVNS in the germline V gene. CDR3 amino acids: CASSEYGTEYGYTF. In DNA form, the CDR3 reads TGTGCCAGCAGTGAATACGGGACAGAATATGGCTACACCTTC.

Written as DNA, the CDR3 is TGTGCCACCAGCAGAGATCGAGGGTTCGGGGAGACCCAGTACTTC. Its protein product is CATSRDRGFGETQYF. V is TRBV15 and J is TRBJ2-5, with D perhaps TRBD2 (5 bases). CDR1 is LNHNV and CDR2 is YYDKDF in the germline V gene (reference sequence). V lost 0 bases and J lost 5, with 13 bases in between. CDR3 length equals 15 residues.

This clone was counted between two and nine times. This rearrangement joins TRBV2 to TRBJ2-2; the match to TRBD1 covers 7 bases. Germline assignment: CDR1 SNHLY and CDR2 FYNNEI. The CDR3 is made up of 15 amino acids. With 7 bases clipped from V and 4 bases from J, the junction kept 9 bases outside the gene matches. CDR3 DNA: TGTGCCAGCAACCTCCGGGACAGCTCCACCGGGGAGCTGTTTTTT. Encoded protein: CASNLRDSSTGELFF.

This chain joins TRBV12-5 and TRBJ2-3; no reliable D call. The CDR3 loop spans 12 amino acids. The V gene's germline CDR1 is LGHNT and CDR2 FRNRAP. The V gene lost 3 bases and the J gene lost 5 bases, with 6 bases spanning the gap. CDR3 DNA: TGTGCTAGTGGTTTAAGGGAAGATACGCAGTATTTT. Protein: CASGLREDTQYF.

V gene TRBV7-9 combines with J gene TRBJ1-1, with TRBD1 matching 7 bases. Trimming at V came to 5 bases and at J to 3 bases, leaving 9 bases not matched to a gene. The CDR3 totals 15 residues. Germline V gives CDR1 SEHNR, CDR2 FQNEAQ (reference sequence). Written as DNA, the CDR3 is TGTGCCAGCAGCCCGAAGGACAGGTCGGACACTGAAGCTTTCTTT. This sequence encodes CASSPKDRSDTEAFF.

V and J are TRBV15 and TRBJ1-2; 7 bases align to TRBD1. CDR3 length: 15 amino acids. The germline V gene encodes CDR1 LNHNV and CDR2 YYDKDF (reference sequence). The V segment lost 0 bases and the J segment 4 bases; nucleotides outside the gene matches: 5. CDR3 sequence reads: CATSREGQDAYGYTF. The CDR3, as DNA: TGTGCCACCAGCAGAGAAGGACAGGATGCCTATGGCTACACCTTC. Filled out from reference TRBV15 and TRBJ1-2, the complete variable domain reads DAMVIQNPRYQVTQFGKPVTLSCSQTLNHNVMYWYQQKSSQAPKLLFHYYDKDFNNEADTPDNFQSRRPNTSFCFLDIRSPGLGDTAMYLCATSREGQDAYGYTFGSGTRLTVV.

This chain joins TRBV27 and TRBJ2-5; TRBD1 might be the D (5 bases). V lost 2 bases and J 2 bases, leaving 6 bases between the germline ends. Germline CDR1 reads MNHEY; CDR2 reads SMNVEV (reference sequence). The CDR3 totals 13 residues. CDR3 sequence: CASSLKGQETQYF. CDR3 coding DNA: TGTGCCAGCAGTTTAAAGGGGCAAGAGACCCAGTACTTC.

The chain carries TRBV6-5 and TRBJ1-5; D is ambiguous. The CDR3 has 14 residues. V was trimmed by 5 bases and J by 0 bases, leaving 8 bases between them. Looked up from germline, CDR1 is MNHEY and CDR2 is SVGAGI. The CDR3 nucleotides are TGTGCCAGCAGTCCCCGAGGTAGCAATCAGCCCCAGCATTTT. This gives the protein CASSPRGSNQPQHF.

The chain employs TRBV5-1 and TRBJ2-3, with D unclear. CDR1 and CDR2 from the germline V gene are SGHRS and YFSETQ. V lost 4 bases and J lost 4, with 7 bases in between. The CDR3 runs 12 residues. DNA for the CDR3: TGCGCCAGCAGCGTCGGCGCAGATACGCAGTATTTT. Protein sequence: CASSVGADTQYF. Supplemented by reference TRBV5-1 and TRBJ2-3, the full variable domain reads KAGVTQTPRYLIKTRGQQVTLSCSPISGHRSVSWYQQTPGQGLQFLFEYFSETQRNKGNFPGRFSGRQFSNSRSEMNVSTLELGDSALYLCASSVGADTQYFGPGTRLTVL.

The gene calls are TRBV6-5 and TRBJ1-1, with D possibly being TRBD1 (6 bases). Trimming took 7 bases from V and 4 from J, leaving 13 bases between them. This CDR3 contains 13 residues. Germline CDR1 reads MNHEY; CDR2 reads SVGAGI. CDR3 sequence (DNA): TGTGCCAGCAACGAGGGGGGACCCACTGAAGCTTTCTTT. Protein product: CASNEGGPTEAFF.

This clone occurred once. Germline is not matched at one junction end, which may reflect a read error. The chain recombines TRBV7-7 with TRBJ2-2; D not resolved. Germline CDR1 is SSHAT and CDR2 is FNYEAQ (reference sequence). The CDR3 runs to 15 residues. The CDR3 spells CASSLVTGGAGELFF. The DNA for the CDR3 is TGTGCTAGCAGCTTAGTTACTGGTGGGGCCGGGGAGCTGTTTTTT.

This clone has a single count. This chain joins TRBV27 and TRBJ2-3; 8 bases line up with TRBD2. CDR1 MNHEY and CDR2 SMNVEV come from the germline V gene (reference sequence). V shed 3 bases, J shed 6 bases, and the junction held 5 bases outside the gene matches. CDR3 size: 14 residues. The CDR3 region is CASSFGLATDTQYF. CDR3 DNA sequence: TGTGCCAGCAGTTTCGGACTAGCAACGGATACGCAGTATTTT.

The chain uses TRBV29-1 and TRBJ2-7; no reliable D call. Deletions cut 3 bases from V and 1 base from J, with 13 bases between. This CDR3 spans 14 amino acids. From germline, CDR1 is SQVTM and CDR2 ANQGSEA. This CDR3 reads CSVEGWAGSYEQYF. The CDR3, as DNA: TGCAGCGTTGAGGGGTGGGCAGGTTCCTACGAGCAGTACTTC.

This clone was found once. This sequence joins TRBV27 and TRBJ1-2; D remains ambiguous. The CDR3 has 14 amino acids. V dropped 5 bases and J dropped 2 bases, with 12 bases sitting between them. The germline gives CDR1 MNHEY, CDR2 SMNVEV (reference sequence). The CDR3 bases are TGTGCCAGCAGTGCCAATGGAGGGAACTATGGCTACACCTTC. This translates into CASSANGGNYGYTF.

The chain uses TRBV30 and TRBJ1-2; D may be TRBD1 (5 bases). There are 12 residues in the CDR3. CDR1 and CDR2 (germline): GTSNPN, SVGIG (reference sequence). CDR3 bases: TGTTCATGGAGGGGAAATAACTATGGCTACACCTTC. Translation: CSWRGNNYGYTF.